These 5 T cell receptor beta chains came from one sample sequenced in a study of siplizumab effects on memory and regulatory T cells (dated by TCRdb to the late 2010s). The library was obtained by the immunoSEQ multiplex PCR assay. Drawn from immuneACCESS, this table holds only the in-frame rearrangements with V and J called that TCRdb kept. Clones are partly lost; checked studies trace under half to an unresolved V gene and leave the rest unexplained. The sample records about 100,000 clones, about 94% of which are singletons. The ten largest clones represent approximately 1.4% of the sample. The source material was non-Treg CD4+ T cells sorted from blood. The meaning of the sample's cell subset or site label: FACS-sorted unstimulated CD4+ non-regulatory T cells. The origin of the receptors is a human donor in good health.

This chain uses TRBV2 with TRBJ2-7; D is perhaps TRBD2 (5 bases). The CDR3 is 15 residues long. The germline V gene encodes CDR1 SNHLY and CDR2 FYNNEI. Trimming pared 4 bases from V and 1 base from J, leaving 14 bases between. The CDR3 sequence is CASSVDRTSSYEQYF. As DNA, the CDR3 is TGTGCCAGCAGTGTCGACCGAACTAGTTCCTACGAGCAGTACTTC.

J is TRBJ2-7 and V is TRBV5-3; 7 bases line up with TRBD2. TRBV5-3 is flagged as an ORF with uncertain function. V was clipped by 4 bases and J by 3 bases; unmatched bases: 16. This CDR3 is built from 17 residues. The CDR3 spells CARSRGGYREGGYEQYF. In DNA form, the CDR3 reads TGTGCCAGAAGCAGGGGAGGGTATAGAGAGGGAGGCTACGAGCAGTACTTC.

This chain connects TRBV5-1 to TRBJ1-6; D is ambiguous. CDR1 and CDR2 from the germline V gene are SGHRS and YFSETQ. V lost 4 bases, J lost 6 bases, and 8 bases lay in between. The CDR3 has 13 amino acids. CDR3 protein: CASSLDLNSPLHF. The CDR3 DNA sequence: TGCGCCAGCAGCCTAGATCTTAATTCACCCCTCCACTTT. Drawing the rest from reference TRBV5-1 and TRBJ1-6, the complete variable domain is KAGVTQTPRYLIKTRGQQVTLSCSPISGHRSVSWYQQTPGQGLQFLFEYFSETQRNKGNFPGRFSGRQFSNSRSEMNVSTLELGDSALYLCASSLDLNSPLHFGNGTRLTVT.

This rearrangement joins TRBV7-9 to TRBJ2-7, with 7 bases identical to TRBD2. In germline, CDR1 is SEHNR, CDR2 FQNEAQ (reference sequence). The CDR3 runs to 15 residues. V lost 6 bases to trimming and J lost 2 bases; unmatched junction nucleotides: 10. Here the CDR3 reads CASRRTGGVAYEQYF. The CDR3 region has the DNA TGTGCCAGCAGGAGAACGGGAGGTGTAGCCTACGAGCAGTACTTC.

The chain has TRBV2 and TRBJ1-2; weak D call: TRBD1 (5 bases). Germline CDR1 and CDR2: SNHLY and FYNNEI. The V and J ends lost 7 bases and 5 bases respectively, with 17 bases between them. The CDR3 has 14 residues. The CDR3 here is CASTVEGSSYGYTF. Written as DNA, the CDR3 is TGTGCCAGCACCGTCGAGGGGTCGAGTTATGGCTACACCTTC.